In this sample, the clone carrying this T cell receptor (beta chain) turned up a few times. Antigen specificity is unknown. This sample is part of a study of blood T cells in healthy people across ages. The V and J ends lost 4 bases and 6 bases respectively, with 10 bases between them. The germline gives CDR1 SGHVS, CDR2 FNYEAQ. The CDR3 loop spans 14 amino acids. The authors ran a second PCR of 7 to 11 cycles using a sample-barcoded 5' primer and a J-beta primer mix. TCRdb used MiXCR to reprocess the 5' RACE reads, holding one entry per CDR3 protein. This repertoire shows some 700,000 distinct CDR3 sequences, 22% found once; its top ten account for around 21%. Notes on the study in general: Per-million-T-cell TCR beta diversity fell roughly linearly with age. Calculation of diversity from one million T cells yielded estimates considered to be underestimates.

The rearrangement links TRBV7-6 to TRBJ1-6; D remains unclear. Sequencing was done on a sample of blood. The receptor was derived from a man in his sixties or seventies in good health. The CDR3 spells CASSSYLGNSPLHF. The CDR3 coding sequence is TGTGCCAGCAGCTCGTACCTGGGTAATTCACCCCTCCACTTT. The full variable domain, in which reference TRBV7-6 and TRBJ1-6 provide the parts outside the CDR3, is GAGVSQSPRYKVTKRGQDVALRCDPISGHVSLYWYRQALGQGPEFLTYFNYEAQQDKSGLPNDRFSAERPEGSISTLTIQRTEQRDSAMYRCASSSYLGNSPLHFGNGTRLTVT.